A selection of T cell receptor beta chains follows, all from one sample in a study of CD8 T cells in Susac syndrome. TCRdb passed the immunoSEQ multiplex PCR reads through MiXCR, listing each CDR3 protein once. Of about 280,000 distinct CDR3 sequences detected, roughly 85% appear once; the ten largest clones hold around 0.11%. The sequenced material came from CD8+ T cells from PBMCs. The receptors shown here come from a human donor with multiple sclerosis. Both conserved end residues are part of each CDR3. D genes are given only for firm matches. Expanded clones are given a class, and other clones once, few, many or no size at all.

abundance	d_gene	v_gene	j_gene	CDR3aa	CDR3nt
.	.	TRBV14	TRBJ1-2	CASSQERTVYTF	TGTGCCAGCAGCCAAGAGCGGACAGTCTACACCTTC
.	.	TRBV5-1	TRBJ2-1	CASSWPGNQRFF	TGCGCCAGCAGCTGGCCCGGGAATCAACGGTTCTTC
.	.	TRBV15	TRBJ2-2	CATSSYPGELFF	TGTGCCACCAGCAGTTACCCCGGGGAGCTGTTTTTT
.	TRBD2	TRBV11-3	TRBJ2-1	CASSLAGGRNNEQFF	TGTGCCAGCAGCTTAGCGGGAGGGCGCAACAATGAGCAGTTCTTC
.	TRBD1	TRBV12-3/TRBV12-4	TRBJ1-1	CASSLGLRTGNTEAFF	TGTGCCAGCAGTTTAGGGCTGAGGACAGGGAACACTGAAGCTTTCTTT
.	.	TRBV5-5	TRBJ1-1	CASSLEEGDTEAFF	TGTGCCAGCAGCTTGGAGGAAGGAGACACTGAAGCTTTCTTT
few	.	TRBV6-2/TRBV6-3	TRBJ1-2	CASSYEGSSYGYTF	TGTGCCAGCAGTTACGAGGGGTCCTCCTATGGCTACACCTTC
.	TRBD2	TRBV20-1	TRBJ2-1	CSASAGLAEYNEQFF	TGCAGTGCGAGCGCGGGACTAGCGGAATACAATGAGCAGTTCTTC
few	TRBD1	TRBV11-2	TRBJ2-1	CASSLGTGGYNEQFF	TGTGCCAGCAGCTTAGGGACAGGGGGCTACAATGAGCAGTTCTTC
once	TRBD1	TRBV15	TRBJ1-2	CATSRDGTGDNYGYTF	TGTGCCACCAGCAGGGACGGGACAGGTGACAACTATGGCTACACCTTC
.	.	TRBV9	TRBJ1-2	CASSVAVGGSGYTF	TGTGCCAGCAGCGTAGCAGTAGGGGGTAGTGGCTACACCTTC
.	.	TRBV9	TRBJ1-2	CASSPSGTRYGTF	TGTGCCAGCAGCCCTTCCGGGACGCGGTACGGCACCTTC
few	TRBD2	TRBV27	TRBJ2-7	CASRPTGLGGTYEQYF	TGTGCCAGCAGGCCGACTGGACTAGGTGGGACCTACGAGCAGTACTTC
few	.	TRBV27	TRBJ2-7	CASNSPAPPRGYEQYF	TGTGCCAGCAATTCACCAGCCCCTCCAAGAGGCTACGAGCAGTACTTC
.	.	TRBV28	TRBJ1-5	CASNLGFDQPQHF	TGTGCCAGCAATTTGGGATTTGATCAGCCCCAGCATTTT
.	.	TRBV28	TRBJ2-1	CASSLGVGEQFF	TGTGCCAGCAGTTTAGGTGTAGGGGAGCAGTTCTTC
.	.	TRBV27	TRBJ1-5	CASSWESNQPQHF	TGTGCCAGCAGTTGGGAAAGCAATCAGCCCCAGCATTTT
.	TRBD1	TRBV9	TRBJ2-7	CASSVAGTVPRDEQYF	TGTGCCAGCAGCGTAGCGGGGACAGTCCCTAGGGACGAGCAGTACTTC